Each of the 18 T cell receptor beta chains below was sequenced from the same sample in a study of cytomegalovirus exposure and HLA in healthy donors. Generated by immunoSEQ multiplex PCR, the TCRdb table keeps only in-frame clones and is missing some. The sample comprises fewer than 250,000 clones, about 83% of which are singletons, and around 2.6% rests with the top ten. Input material: PBMCs. The receptor set was obtained from a man aged 18 to 29 in good health and CMV-seronegative.

The J gene is TRBJ1-1, the V gene TRBV12-5; no reliable D call. Germline lookup yields CDR1 LGHNT and CDR2 FRNRAP. The CDR3 contains 12 residues. V dropped 4 bases and J dropped 1 base, with 4 bases sitting between them. CDR3 region: CASGSENTEAFF. The CDR3 DNA sequence: TGTGCTAGTGGTTCAGAGAACACTGAAGCTTTCTTT. The full variable domain, with the rest looked up from reference TRBV12-5 and TRBJ1-1, is DARVTQTPRHKVTEMGQEVTMRCQPILGHNTVFWYRQTMMQGLELLAYFRNRAPLDDSGMPKDRFSAEMPDATLATLKIQPSEPRDSAVYFCASGSENTEAFFGQGTRLTVV.

This clone has only one observation. The chain employs TRBV5-1 and TRBJ2-3, with 8 bases fitting TRBD1. The junction had 5 bases not matched to a gene; V was cut back by 2 bases and J by 3 bases. Germline CDR1 reads SGHRS; CDR2 reads YFSETQ. This CDR3 has 15 residues. CDR3 protein: CASSLTGGATDTQYF. CDR3 in DNA: TGCGCCAGCAGCTTAACAGGGGGAGCGACAGATACGCAGTATTTT.

This chain joins TRBV4-3 and TRBJ2-3; D not certain. The CDR3 contains 15 residues. The germline CDR1 and CDR2 sequences are LGHNA and YSLEER. V shed 0 bases and J shed 2 bases, with 9 bases lying between them. CDR3 loop: CASSQEAVTTDTQYF. The CDR3, as DNA: TGCGCCAGCAGCCAAGAGGCAGTTACCACAGATACGCAGTATTTT.

The chain couples TRBV28 to TRBJ2-1; TRBD1 matches at 7 bases. The germline V gene encodes CDR1 MDHEN and CDR2 SYDVKM. CDR3 length equals 14 residues. The ends lost 2 bases at V and 8 bases at J; junction bases unmatched: 6. For the CDR3, the DNA is TGTGCCAGCAGTTTAAGCGACAGGGTATATGAGCAGTTCTTC. Amino acid sequence: CASSLSDRVYEQFF.

V and J are TRBV29-1 and TRBJ1-1; 11 bases match TRBD1. The V gene's germline CDR1 is SQVTM and CDR2 ANQGSEA. The V and J ends lost 7 bases and 0 bases, in that order; junction bases with no gene match: 7. The length of the CDR3 is 15 residues. The CDR3 sequence is CSAAGTGGMNTEAFF. DNA for the CDR3: TGCAGCGCCGCCGGGACAGGGGGGATGAACACTGAAGCTTTCTTT.

The V call is TRBV11-3, the J call TRBJ2-2; 9 nucleotides match TRBD1. The V gene end was trimmed by 1 base and the J gene end by 7 bases; junction bases not matched to a gene: 7. The germline gives CDR1 SGHNT, CDR2 YENEEA. The CDR3 is made up of 16 amino acids. The CDR3 bases are TGTGCCAGCAGCTTAGCACGGACAGGGGTCAACGGGGAGCTGTTTTTT. This codes for CASSLARTGVNGELFF.

The chain employs TRBV5-4 and TRBJ1-1; TRBD1 agrees at 7 bases. V was pared by 0 bases and J by 0 bases, with 5 bases of the junction left unmatched. The CDR3 runs 16 residues. From germline, CDR1 is SGHNT and CDR2 YYREEE (reference sequence). The CDR3 DNA is TGTGCCAGCAGCTTGGGGAGGGGGACAGTGAACACTGAAGCTTTCTTT. It encodes CASSLGRGTVNTEAFF. Combining the CDR3 with reference TRBV5-4 and TRBJ1-1 gives the whole variable domain ETGVTQSPTHLIKTRGQQVTLRCSSQSGHNTVSWYQQALGQGPQFIFQYYREEENGRGNFPPRFSGLQFPNYSSELNVNALELDDSALYLCASSLGRGTVNTEAFFGQGTRLTVV.

The rearrangement joins TRBV19 to TRBJ1-6; no clear D gene. The CDR3 length is 15 residues. Trimming took 6 bases from V and 3 from J, leaving 12 bases between them. Germline V gene sequence: CDR1 LNHDA, CDR2 SQIVND (reference sequence). The CDR3 loop reads CASSSSGVYNSPLHF. The DNA for the CDR3 is TGTGCCAGTAGCTCCTCCGGAGTCTATAATTCACCCCTCCACTTT.

The V call is TRBV29-1, the J call TRBJ2-7; a weak D match, TRBD1 (5 bases). V lost 4 bases to trimming and J lost 2 bases, with 12 bases between them. Germline loops: CDR1 SQVTM, CDR2 ANQGSEA. The length of the CDR3 is 13 residues. The CDR3 sequence: CSVGDQGPYEQYF. The DNA for the CDR3 is TGCAGCGTTGGGGATCAGGGTCCCTACGAGCAGTACTTC.

The V call is TRBV4-3, the J call TRBJ1-1; D call uncertain. Trimming stripped 0 bases from V and 5 bases from J, with 16 bases between. Germline-derived CDR1 and CDR2 are LGHNA and YSLEER. This CDR3 spans 16 amino acids. In DNA, the CDR3 is TGCGCCAGCAGCCAAGAAGTGGTCCGGGCGGGGACTGAAGCTTTCTTT. Translation: CASSQEVVRAGTEAFF.

This clone was picked up a small number of times. This chain joins TRBV6-1 and TRBJ1-1, with TRBD1 matching over 7 bases. This CDR3 has 12 residues. V was clipped by 6 bases and J by 4 bases; unmatched bases: 2. Per the germline V gene, CDR1 is MNHNS and CDR2 is SASEGT. The CDR3 DNA is TGTGCCAGCAGAACAGGGGTCACTGAAGCTTTCTTT. Translating gives CASRTGVTEAFF.

This clone was seen once. The rearrangement joins TRBV28 to TRBJ2-7; the match to TRBD1 covers 7 bases. The CDR3 totals 15 residues. CDR1 is MDHEN, CDR2 SYDVKM, per germline. Trimming cost V 3 bases and J 2 bases; bases outside gene matches: 7. The CDR3 sequence is CASSFNGDRPYEQYF. The CDR3 DNA is TGTGCCAGCAGTTTTAATGGGGACAGACCCTACGAGCAGTACTTC.

This chain's CDR3 is CASSYRPEQPQHF. The CDR3 DNA sequence: TGTGCCAGTAGTTACAGGCCTGAACAGCCCCAGCATTTT. The chain couples TRBV19 to TRBJ1-5; D might be TRBD1 (5 bases). This CDR3 spans 13 amino acids. Germline-derived CDR1 and CDR2 are LNHDA and SQIVND (reference sequence). The ends were cut back, 5 bases at V and 7 bases at J, with 12 bases in the middle.

This sequence joins TRBV11-2 and TRBJ1-2; 11 nucleotides line up with TRBD1. The CDR3 contains 15 residues. CDR1 SGHAT and CDR2 FQNNGV come from the germline V gene. V was clipped by 4 bases and J by 5 bases; unmatched bases: 6. The CDR3 spells CASSSIRDRGYGYTF. The CDR3 nucleotides read TGTGCCAGCAGCTCGATCCGGGACAGGGGGTATGGCTACACCTTC.

The V and J genes are TRBV11-2 and TRBJ2-7; a weak D match, TRBD1 (7 bases). The CDR3 spans 15 residues. Trimming pared 2 bases from V and 4 bases from J, leaving 15 bases between. The germline V gene has CDR1 SGHAT and CDR2 FQNNGV. This CDR3 is CASSLYRGLTYEQYF. CDR3 in DNA: TGTGCCAGCAGCTTATACAGGGGACTCACTTACGAGCAGTACTTC. Complete variable domain (other parts from reference TRBV11-2 and TRBJ2-7): EAGVAQSPRYKIIEKRQSVAFWCNPISGHATLYWYQQILGQGPKLLIQFQNNGVVDDSQLPKDRFSAERLKGVDSTLKIQPAKLEDSAVYLCASSLYRGLTYEQYFGPGTRLTVT.

The chain couples TRBV18 to TRBJ2-3; weak D call: TRBD2 (6 bases). Trimming took off 0 bases at V and 2 bases at J, with 9 bases between the two ends. Germline V lookup: CDR1 KGHSH, CDR2 LQKENI. The CDR3 loop spans 15 amino acids. The CDR3 protein is CASSPPRDFTDTQYF. In DNA form, the CDR3 reads TGTGCCAGCTCACCACCCAGGGACTTCACAGATACGCAGTATTTT.

This chain connects TRBV23-1 to TRBJ2-5; 10 nucleotides align to TRBD1. TRBV23-1 is an ORF, with its function uncertain. With V trimmed by 1 base and J by 4 bases, 21 bases remained unmatched. The CDR3 spans 21 residues. For the CDR3, the DNA is TGCGCCAGCAGTCAATACAGTGTGGGACAGGGGTTTTTCTGGGAGACAGAGACCCAGTACTTC. As protein: CASSQYSVGQGFFWETETQYF.

The rearrangement links TRBV7-3 to TRBJ2-1; possibly TRBD2 for D (5 bases). The germline V gene encodes CDR1 SGHTA and CDR2 FQGTGA. V lost 4 bases and J 0 bases, leaving 10 bases between the germline ends. The CDR3 spans 15 residues. Written as DNA, the CDR3 is TGTGCCAGCAGCTCAACCCGGGACTCCTACAATGAGCAGTTCTTC. Protein: CASSSTRDSYNEQFF.